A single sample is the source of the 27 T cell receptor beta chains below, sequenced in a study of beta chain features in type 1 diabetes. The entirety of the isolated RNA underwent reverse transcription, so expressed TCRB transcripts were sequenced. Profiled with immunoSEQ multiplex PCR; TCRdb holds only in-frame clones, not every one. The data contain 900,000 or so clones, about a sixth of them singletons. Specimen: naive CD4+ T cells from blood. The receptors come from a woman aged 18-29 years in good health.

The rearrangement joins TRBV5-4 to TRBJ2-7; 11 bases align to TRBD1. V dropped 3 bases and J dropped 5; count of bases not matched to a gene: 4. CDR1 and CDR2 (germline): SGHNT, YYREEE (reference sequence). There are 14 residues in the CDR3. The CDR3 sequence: CASSSRTGGHEQYF. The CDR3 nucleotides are TGTGCCAGCAGCTCACGGACAGGGGGCCACGAGCAGTACTTC.

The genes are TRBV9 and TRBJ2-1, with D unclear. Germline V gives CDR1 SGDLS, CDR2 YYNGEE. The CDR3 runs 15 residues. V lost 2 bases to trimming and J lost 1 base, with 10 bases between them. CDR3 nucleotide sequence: TGTGCCAGCAGCGTTCGACTCGTTTCCTACAATGAGCAGTTCTTC. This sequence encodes CASSVRLVSYNEQFF.

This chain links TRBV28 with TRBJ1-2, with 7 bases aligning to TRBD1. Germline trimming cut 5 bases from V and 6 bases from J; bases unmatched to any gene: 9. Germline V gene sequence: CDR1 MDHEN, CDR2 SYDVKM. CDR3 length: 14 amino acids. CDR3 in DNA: TGTGCCAGCAGTGACAGGGACCTAGTTAATGGCTACACCTTC. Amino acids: CASSDRDLVNGYTF.

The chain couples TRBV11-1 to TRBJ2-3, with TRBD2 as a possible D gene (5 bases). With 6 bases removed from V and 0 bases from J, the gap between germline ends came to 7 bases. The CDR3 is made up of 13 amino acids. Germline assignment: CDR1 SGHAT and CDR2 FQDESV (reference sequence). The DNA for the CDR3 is TGTGCCAGCAGTCGCGGGAGCACAGATACGCAGTATTTT. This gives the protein CASSRGSTDTQYF. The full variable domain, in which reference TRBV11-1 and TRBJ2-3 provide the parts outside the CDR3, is EAEVAQSPRYKITEKSQAVAFWCDPISGHATLYWYRQILGQGPELLVQFQDESVVDDSQLPKDRFSAERLKGVDSTLKIQPAELGDSAMYLCASSRGSTDTQYFGPGTRLTVL.

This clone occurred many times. CDR3 nucleotides: TGTGCCAGCAGGGAACGGACAGAGCAGTTCTTC. Amino acids: CASRERTEQFF. This chain links TRBV28 with TRBJ2-1; D is possibly TRBD1 (5 bases). The CDR3 is made up of 11 amino acids. Germline lookup yields CDR1 MDHEN and CDR2 SYDVKM. Trimming left V 6 bases short and J 10 bases short, with 10 bases between.

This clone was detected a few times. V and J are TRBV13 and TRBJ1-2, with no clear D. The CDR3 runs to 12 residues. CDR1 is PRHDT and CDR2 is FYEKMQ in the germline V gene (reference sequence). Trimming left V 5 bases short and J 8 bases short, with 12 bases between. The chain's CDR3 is CASSPRHQGYTF. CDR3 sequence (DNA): TGTGCCAGCAGCCCCCGACATCAAGGCTACACCTTC. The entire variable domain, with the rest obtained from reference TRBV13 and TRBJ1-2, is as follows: AAGVIQSPRHLIKEKRETATLKCYPIPRHDTVYWYQQGPGQDPQFLISFYEKMQSDKGSIPDRFSAQQFSDYHSELNMSSLELGDSALYFCASSPRHQGYTFGSGTRLTVV.

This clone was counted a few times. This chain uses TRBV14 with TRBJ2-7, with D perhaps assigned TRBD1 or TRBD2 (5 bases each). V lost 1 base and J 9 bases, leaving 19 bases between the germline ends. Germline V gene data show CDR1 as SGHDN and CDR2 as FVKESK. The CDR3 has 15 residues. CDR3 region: CASSQVTGARTRQYF. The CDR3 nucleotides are TGTGCCAGCAGCCAAGTGACCGGGGCCCGTACGAGGCAGTACTTC. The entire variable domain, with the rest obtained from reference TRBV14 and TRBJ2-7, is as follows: EAGVTQFPSHSVIEKGQTVTLRCDPISGHDNLYWYRRVMGKEIKFLLHFVKESKQDESGMPNNRFLAERTGGTYSTLKVQPAELEDSGVYFCASSQVTGARTRQYFGPGTRLTVT.

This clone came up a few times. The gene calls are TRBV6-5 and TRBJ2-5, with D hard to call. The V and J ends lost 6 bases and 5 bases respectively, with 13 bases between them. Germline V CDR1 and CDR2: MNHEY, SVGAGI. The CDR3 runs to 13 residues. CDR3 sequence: CASSPWSDETQYF. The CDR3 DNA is TGTGCCAGCAGCCCGTGGTCGGACGAGACCCAGTACTTC.

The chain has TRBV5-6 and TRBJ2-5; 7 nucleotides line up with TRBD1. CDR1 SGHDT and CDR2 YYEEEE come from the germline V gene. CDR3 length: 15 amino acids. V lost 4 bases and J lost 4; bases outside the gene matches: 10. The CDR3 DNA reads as TGTGCCAGCAGCCCCCGGACAGGACGGGGAGAGACCCAGTACTTC. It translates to CASSPRTGRGETQYF.

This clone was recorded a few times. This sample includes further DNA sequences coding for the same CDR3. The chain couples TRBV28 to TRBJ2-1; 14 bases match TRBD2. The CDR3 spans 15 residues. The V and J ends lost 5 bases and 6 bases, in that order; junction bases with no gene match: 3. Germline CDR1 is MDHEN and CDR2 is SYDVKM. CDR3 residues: CASSGGTSGSNEQFF. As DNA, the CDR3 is TGTGCCAGCAGTGGGGGGACTAGCGGGAGCAATGAGCAGTTCTTC.

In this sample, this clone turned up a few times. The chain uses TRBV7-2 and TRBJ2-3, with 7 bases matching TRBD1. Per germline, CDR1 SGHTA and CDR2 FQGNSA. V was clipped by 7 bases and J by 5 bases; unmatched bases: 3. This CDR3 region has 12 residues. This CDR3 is CASTAGGDTQYF. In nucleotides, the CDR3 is TGTGCCAGCACTGCAGGGGGAGATACGCAGTATTTT. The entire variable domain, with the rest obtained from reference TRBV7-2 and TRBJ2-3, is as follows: GAGVSQSPSNKVTEKGKDVELRCDPISGHTALYWYRQSLGQGLEFLIYFQGNSAPDKSGLPSDRFSAERTGGSVSTLTIQRTQQEDSAVYLCASTAGGDTQYFGPGTRLTVL.

The CDR3 loop is CASSSTRIAGVFYNEQFF. The CDR3 DNA reads TGTGCCAGCAGCTCCACCCGCATAGCGGGAGTCTTCTACAATGAGCAGTTCTTC. The chain uses TRBV11-2 and TRBJ2-1; 9 nucleotides agree with TRBD2. This CDR3 has 18 residues. The trim removed 4 bases at V and 3 bases at J, leaving 13 bases unmatched. The germline V gene encodes CDR1 SGHAT and CDR2 FQNNGV.

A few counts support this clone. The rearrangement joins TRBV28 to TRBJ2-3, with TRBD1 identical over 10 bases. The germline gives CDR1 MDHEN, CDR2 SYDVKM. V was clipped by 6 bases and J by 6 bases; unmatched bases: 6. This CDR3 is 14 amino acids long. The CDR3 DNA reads TGTGCCAGCAGCCGGGACAGGGGTTCTGATACGCAGTATTTT. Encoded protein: CASSRDRGSDTQYF.

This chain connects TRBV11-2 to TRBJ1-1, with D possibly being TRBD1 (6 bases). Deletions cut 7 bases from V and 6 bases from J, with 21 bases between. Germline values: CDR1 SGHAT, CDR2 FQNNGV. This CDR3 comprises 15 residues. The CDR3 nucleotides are TGTGCCAGCACGAACGACAGGTGGTTTGGGCCTGAAGCTTTCTTT. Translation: CASTNDRWFGPEAFF.

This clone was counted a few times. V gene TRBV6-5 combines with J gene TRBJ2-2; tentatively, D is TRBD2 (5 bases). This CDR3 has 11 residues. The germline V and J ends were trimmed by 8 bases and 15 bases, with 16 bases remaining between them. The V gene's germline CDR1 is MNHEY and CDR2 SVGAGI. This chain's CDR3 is CASRGPGRMFF. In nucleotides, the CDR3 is TGTGCCAGCCGAGGGCCCGGTAGGATGTTTTTT.

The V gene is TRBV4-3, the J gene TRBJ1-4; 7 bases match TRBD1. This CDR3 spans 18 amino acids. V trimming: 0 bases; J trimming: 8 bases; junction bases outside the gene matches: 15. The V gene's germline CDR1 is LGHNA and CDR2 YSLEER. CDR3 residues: CASSQDPRGDGAGEKLFF. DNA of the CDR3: TGCGCCAGCAGCCAAGATCCCAGGGGGGATGGGGCTGGAGAAAAACTGTTTTTT.

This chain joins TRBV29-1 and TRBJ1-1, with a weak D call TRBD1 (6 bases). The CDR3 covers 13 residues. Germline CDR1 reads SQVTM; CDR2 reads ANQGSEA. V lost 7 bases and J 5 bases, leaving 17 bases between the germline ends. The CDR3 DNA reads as TGCAGCGCGGCGGGACAAGAGGGTACTGAAGCTTTCTTT. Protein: CSAAGQEGTEAFF.

Here the CDR3 DNA reads TGTGCCACCTCGCTAGACCGATCTAGCACAGATACGCAGTATTTT. It encodes CATSLDRSSTDTQYF. This chain joins TRBV15 and TRBJ2-3; no reliable D call. The V gene lost 8 bases and the J gene lost 0 bases, with 15 bases spanning the gap. Germline V gene data show CDR1 as LNHNV and CDR2 as YYDKDF (reference sequence). The CDR3 spans 15 residues.

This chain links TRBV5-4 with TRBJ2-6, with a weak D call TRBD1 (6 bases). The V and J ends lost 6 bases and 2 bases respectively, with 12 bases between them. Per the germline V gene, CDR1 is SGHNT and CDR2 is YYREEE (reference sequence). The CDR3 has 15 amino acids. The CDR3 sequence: CASNPRGTGANVLTF. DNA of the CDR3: TGTGCCAGCAACCCAAGGGGGACTGGGGCCAACGTCCTGACTTTC.

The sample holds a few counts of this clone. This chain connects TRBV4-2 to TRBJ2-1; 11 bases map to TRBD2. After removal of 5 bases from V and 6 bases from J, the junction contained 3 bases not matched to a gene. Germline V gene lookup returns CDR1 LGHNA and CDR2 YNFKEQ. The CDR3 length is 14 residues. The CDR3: CASSSGTSGNEQFF. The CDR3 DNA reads TGTGCCAGCAGCTCCGGGACTAGCGGCAATGAGCAGTTCTTC.

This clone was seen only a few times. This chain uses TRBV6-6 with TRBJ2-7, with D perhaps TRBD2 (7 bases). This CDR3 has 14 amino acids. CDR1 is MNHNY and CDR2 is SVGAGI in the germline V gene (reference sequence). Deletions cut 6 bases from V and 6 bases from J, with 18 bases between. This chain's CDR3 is CASSPSGGRLEQYF. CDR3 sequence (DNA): TGTGCCAGCAGCCCCTCCGGGGGGCGCCTCGAGCAGTACTTC.

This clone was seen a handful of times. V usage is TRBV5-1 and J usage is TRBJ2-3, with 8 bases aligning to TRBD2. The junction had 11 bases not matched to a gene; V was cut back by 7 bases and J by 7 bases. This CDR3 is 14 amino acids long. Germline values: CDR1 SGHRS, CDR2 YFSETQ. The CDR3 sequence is CASAQGLDGNTQYF. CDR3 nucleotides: TGCGCCAGCGCTCAGGGACTAGATGGAAATACGCAGTATTTT. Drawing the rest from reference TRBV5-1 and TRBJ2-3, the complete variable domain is KAGVTQTPRYLIKTRGQQVTLSCSPISGHRSVSWYQQTPGQGLQFLFEYFSETQRNKGNFPGRFSGRQFSNSRSEMNVSTLELGDSALYLCASAQGLDGNTQYFGPGTRLTVL.

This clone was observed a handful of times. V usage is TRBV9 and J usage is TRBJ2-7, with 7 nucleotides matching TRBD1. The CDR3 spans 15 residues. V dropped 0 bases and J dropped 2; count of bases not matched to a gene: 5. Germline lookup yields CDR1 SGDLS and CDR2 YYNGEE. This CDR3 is CASSVGLTGTYEQYF. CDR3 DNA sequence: TGTGCCAGCAGCGTAGGGCTGACAGGGACCTACGAGCAGTACTTC.

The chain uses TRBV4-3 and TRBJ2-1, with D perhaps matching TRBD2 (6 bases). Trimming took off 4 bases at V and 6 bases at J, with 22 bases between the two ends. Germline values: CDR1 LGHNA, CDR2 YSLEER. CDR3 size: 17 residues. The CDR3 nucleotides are TGCGCCAGCAGCCGCGGGACTGATGTATCTCAGGGCAATGAGCAGTTCTTC. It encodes CASSRGTDVSQGNEQFF.

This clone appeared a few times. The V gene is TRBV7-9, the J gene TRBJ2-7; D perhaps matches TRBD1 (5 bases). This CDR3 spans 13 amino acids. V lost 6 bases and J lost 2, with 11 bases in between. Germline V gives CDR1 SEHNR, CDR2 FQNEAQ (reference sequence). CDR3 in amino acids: CASRQGGTYEQYF. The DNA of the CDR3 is TGTGCCAGCAGGCAGGGCGGAACCTACGAGCAGTACTTC.

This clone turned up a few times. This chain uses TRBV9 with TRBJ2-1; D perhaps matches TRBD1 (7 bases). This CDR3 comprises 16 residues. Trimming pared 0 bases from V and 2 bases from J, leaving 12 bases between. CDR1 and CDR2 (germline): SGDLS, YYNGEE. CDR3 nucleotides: TGTGCCAGCAGCGTAGAGAGGAGGGGGCCCTACAATGAGCAGTTCTTC. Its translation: CASSVERRGPYNEQFF.

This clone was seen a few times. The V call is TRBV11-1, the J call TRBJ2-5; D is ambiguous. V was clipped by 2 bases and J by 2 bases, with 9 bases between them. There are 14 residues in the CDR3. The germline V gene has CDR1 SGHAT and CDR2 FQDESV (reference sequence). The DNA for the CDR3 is TGTGCCAGCAGCTTAATGGCGGTTCAAGAGACCCAGTACTTC. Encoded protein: CASSLMAVQETQYF.